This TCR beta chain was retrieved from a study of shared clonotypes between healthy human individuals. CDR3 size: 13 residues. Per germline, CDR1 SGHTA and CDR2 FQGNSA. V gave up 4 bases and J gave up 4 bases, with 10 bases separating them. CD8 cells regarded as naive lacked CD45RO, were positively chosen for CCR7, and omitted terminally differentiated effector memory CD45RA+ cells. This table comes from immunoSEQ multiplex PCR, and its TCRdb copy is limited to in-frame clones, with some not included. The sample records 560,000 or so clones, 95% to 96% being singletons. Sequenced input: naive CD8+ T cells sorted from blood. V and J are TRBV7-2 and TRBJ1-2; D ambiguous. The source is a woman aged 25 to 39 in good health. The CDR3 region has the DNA TGTGCCAGCAGCTCCGACGGACTCTATGGCTACACCTTC. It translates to CASSSDGLYGYTF.